The clone carrying this TCR beta chain was seen only a few times. The antigen is undetermined. This sample is part of a study of T cells in Graves' hyperthyroidism and ophthalmopathy. The source material, RNA transcripts, was used to amplify TCR beta CDR3 regions. The study used the HTBI primer set for a first-round RT-PCR of the TCR CDR3. TCRdb fed the multiplex PCR reads into MiXCR, producing one record per CDR3 protein. Of hundreds of thousands of distinct CDR3 sequences in the sample, about 14% were seen once. Points from the study as a whole: Most thyroid clonotypes expanded above 0.001 were also detected in blood.

This clonotype originated in a woman between 35 and 50 years old with Graves' ophthalmopathy. Sequenced: blood.

CDR3 in DNA: TGTGCCAGTCCCCTCTTCGGGAGGGCGAGGAGAAACATTCAGTACTTC. Protein sequence: CASPLFGRARRNIQYF. This sequence joins TRBV27 and TRBJ2-4; TRBD2 aligns across 8 bases. V trimming: 9 bases; J trimming: 6 bases; junction bases outside the gene matches: 16. Germline V gene sequence: CDR1 MNHEY, CDR2 SMNVEV (reference sequence). The CDR3 has 16 amino acids.